Included here is one TCR beta chain sequence, with context. The CDR3 runs to 16 residues. Germline values: CDR1 LGHDT, CDR2 YNNKEL (reference sequence). V was pared by 3 bases and J by 0 bases, with 5 bases of the junction left unmatched. Primers used in a second PCR of about 6 to 12 cycles were a sample-barcoded 5' primer and a J-beta primer mix. All cDNA molecules were each tagged by a template-switch adaptor with 12 random nucleotides. One entry per CDR3 protein results from TCRdb running MiXCR on the 5' RACE reads. The sample carries 700,000 to 900,000 distinct CDR3 sequences, roughly 24% recorded once. This sample was included in a study of blood T cells in healthy people across ages. This same sample was also part of a study on T cells of mothers and their children. That paper notes: Reverse transcription into cDNA received all extracted RNA, at about 1.5 ug per 15 ul. No persistent microchimeric T cell clones were detected.

The sequenced sample consisted of blood. The V gene is TRBV3-1, the J gene TRBJ2-7; 10 bases are shared with TRBD2. The sequence was obtained from a boy between 10 and 17 years old in good health. CDR3 DNA: TGTGCCAGCAGCCAGGGTAGCGGGGGGTTCTCCTACGAGCAGTACTTC. Its protein is CASSQGSGGFSYEQYF.